These 23 T cell receptor beta chains share one sample of origin, sequenced in a study of cytomegalovirus exposure and HLA in healthy donors. Profiled with immunoSEQ multiplex PCR; TCRdb holds only in-frame clones, not every one. The sample lists under 300,000 clones, 86% seen once, with roughly 1.2% in the top ten. Sequenced: PBMCs. All receptors come from a young woman in good health and CMV-seropositive.

The chain uses TRBV19 and TRBJ1-2; D not resolved. Trimming removed 5 bases from V and 6 bases from J, with 19 bases in between. In germline, CDR1 is LNHDA, CDR2 SQIVND (reference sequence). The CDR3 is 15 amino acids. The CDR3 coding sequence is TGTGCCAGTAGTGATCATCAGGATCCAAGGCATGGCTACACCTTC. Protein sequence: CASSDHQDPRHGYTF.

This clone appeared a single time. The rearrangement links TRBV5-6 to TRBJ1-2; 10 positions agree with TRBD1. CDR1 is SGHDT, CDR2 YYEEEE, per germline. CDR3 length: 14 amino acids. Trimming at V came to 2 bases and at J to 6 bases, leaving 4 bases not matched to a gene. The CDR3 DNA sequence: TGTGCCAGCAGCTTACGGACAGGGGGTGATGGCTACACCTTC. Its protein product is CASSLRTGGDGYTF. Based on the CDR3 plus reference TRBV5-6 and TRBJ1-2, the full variable domain is DAGVTQSPTHLIKTRGQQVTLRCSPKSGHDTVSWYQQALGQGPQFIFQYYEEEERQRGNFPDRFSGHQFPNYSSELNVNALLLGDSALYLCASSLRTGGDGYTFGSGTRLTVV.

The chain carries TRBV4-1 and TRBJ2-6; 9 nucleotides align to TRBD1. Per germline, CDR1 MGHRA and CDR2 YSYEKL. V lost 8 bases and J lost 0; bases outside the gene matches: 11. This CDR3 is built from 18 residues. CDR3: CASWTGQGLLSGANVLTF. Written as DNA, the CDR3 is TGCGCCAGCTGGACGGGACAGGGATTGCTCTCTGGGGCCAACGTCCTGACTTTC.

The chain recombines TRBV28 with TRBJ2-5; TRBD2 matches 15 bases. The germline V gene has CDR1 MDHEN and CDR2 SYDVKM. Trimming cost V 7 bases and J 5 bases; bases outside gene matches: 8. CDR3 length equals 16 residues. DNA of the CDR3: TGTGCCAGCACTACCCTGGGACTAGCGGGGGGTGAGACCCAGTACTTC. Amino acids: CASTTLGLAGGETQYF.

V usage is TRBV4-1 and J usage is TRBJ2-2; a possible D gene is TRBD1 (6 bases). CDR1 and CDR2 from the germline V gene are MGHRA and YSYEKL. The CDR3 runs to 16 residues. Trimming shortened V by 4 bases and J by 0 bases, and 12 bases separated the two germline ends. This chain's CDR3 is CASSLTGHTNTGELFF. The CDR3 bases are TGCGCCAGCAGCCTAACGGGACACACGAACACCGGGGAGCTGTTTTTT.

V is TRBV5-1 and J is TRBJ2-7; 10 bases agree with TRBD1. The CDR3 runs 15 residues. Germline CDR1 is SGHRS and CDR2 is YFSETQ. V trimming: 4 bases; J trimming: 3 bases; junction bases outside the gene matches: 7. CDR3 amino acids: CASSRAGTGDYEQYF. CDR3 nucleotide sequence: TGCGCCAGCAGCAGAGCCGGGACAGGGGACTACGAGCAGTACTTC.

The genes are TRBV27 and TRBJ2-4; tentatively, D is TRBD2 (6 bases). Looked up from germline, CDR1 is MNHEY and CDR2 is SMNVEV (reference sequence). The CDR3 spans 13 residues. V was shortened by 3 bases and J by 10 bases, with 13 bases between the two germline ends. The chain's CDR3 is CASSFTGGWIQYF. The CDR3 bases are TGTGCCAGCAGTTTTACCGGGGGATGGATTCAGTACTTC.

V usage is TRBV18 and J usage is TRBJ1-1, with 8 bases fitting TRBD1. Germline trimming cut 5 bases from V and 0 bases from J; bases unmatched to any gene: 14. Germline lookup yields CDR1 KGHSH and CDR2 LQKENI. The CDR3 length is 18 residues. The CDR3, as DNA: TGTGCCAGCTCATCAATACTGGGGACAGGCGGAATGAACACTGAAGCTTTCTTT. It specifies CASSSILGTGGMNTEAFF. Full variable domain (outside the CDR3, taken from reference TRBV18 and TRBJ1-1): NAGVMQNPRHLVRRRGQEARLRCSPMKGHSHVYWYRQLPEEGLKFMVYLQKENIIDESGMPKERFSAEFPKEGPSILRIQQVVRGDSAAYFCASSSILGTGGMNTEAFFGQGTRLTVV.

The CDR3 region has the DNA TGTGCCAGCAGCTTCCGGGAAGACGAGCAGTACTTC. Amino acid sequence: CASSFREDEQYF. The genes are TRBV7-2 and TRBJ2-7, with a weak D call TRBD2 (5 bases). There are 12 residues in the CDR3. Looked up from germline, CDR1 is SGHTA and CDR2 is FQGNSA. Trimming removed 3 bases at V and 5 bases at J, with 8 bases between.

The chain is built from TRBV5-5 and TRBJ1-2; D gene unclear. V was clipped by 4 bases and J by 4 bases, with 11 bases between them. The CDR3 runs 13 residues. Germline V gene data show CDR1 as SGHKS and CDR2 as YYEKEE (reference sequence). CDR3 nucleotide sequence: TGTGCCAGCAGCCCCGAAATAGTCTATGGCTACACCTTC. It encodes CASSPEIVYGYTF.

The chain carries TRBV19 and TRBJ2-1, with 8 bases lining up with TRBD2. The CDR3 contains 19 residues. CDR1 LNHDA and CDR2 SQIVND come from the germline V gene (reference sequence). V dropped 0 bases and J dropped 4; count of bases not matched to a gene: 14. The CDR3 DNA reads as TGTGCCAGTAGTATAGATGCAGGGGACGGGAGGGCCTTGTACAATGAGCAGTTCTTC. Protein product: CASSIDAGDGRALYNEQFF.

The gene calls are TRBV6-5 and TRBJ2-2, with 8 bases that match TRBD1. This CDR3 has 14 amino acids. Unmatched junction bases numbered 1, after V lost 1 base and J lost 6 bases. Germline CDR1 reads MNHEY; CDR2 reads SVGAGI. CDR3 loop: CASSYYRGAGELFF. For the CDR3, the DNA is TGTGCCAGCAGTTACTACAGGGGGGCCGGGGAGCTGTTTTTT.

The chain's CDR3 is CASSPFTWQTRGYEQFF. In DNA, the CDR3 is TGTGCCAGCAGTCCCTTCACCTGGCAAACCAGGGGATATGAGCAGTTCTTC. This sequence joins TRBV28 and TRBJ2-1; possibly TRBD1 for D (6 bases). The CDR3 is 17 amino acids. CDR1 MDHEN and CDR2 SYDVKM come from the germline V gene. The V and J ends lost 5 bases and 8 bases respectively, with 25 bases between them.

The chain employs TRBV6-1 and TRBJ2-7; no clear D gene. V lost 2 bases, J lost 3 bases, and 8 bases lay in between. The CDR3 is 13 amino acids. Germline loops: CDR1 MNHNS, CDR2 SASEGT. CDR3 amino acids: CASSERSYYEQYF. CDR3 bases: TGTGCCAGCAGTGAACGGAGTTACTACGAGCAGTACTTC.

This chain links TRBV27 with TRBJ2-3, with D possibly matching TRBD2 (5 bases). V was shortened by 3 bases and J by 5 bases, with 21 bases between the two germline ends. The CDR3 loop spans 17 amino acids. Germline V lookup: CDR1 MNHEY, CDR2 SMNVEV (reference sequence). In DNA, the CDR3 is TGTGCCAGCAGTTTGATTGGAACGGGATTTCGGGTAGATACGCAGTATTTT. It yields the protein CASSLIGTGFRVDTQYF.

The gene calls are TRBV7-6 and TRBJ2-2; 11 positions match TRBD2. J was trimmed by 1 base and V by 7 bases; bases with no gene match: 2. The CDR3 is 15 residues long. Germline values: CDR1 SGHVS, CDR2 FNYEAQ. The CDR3 loop reads CASNGLAGNTGELFF. The CDR3 coding sequence is TGTGCCAGCAACGGACTAGCGGGGAACACCGGGGAGCTGTTTTTT.

This clone was seen a few times. The chain uses TRBV19 and TRBJ1-5; 7 nucleotides align to TRBD1. This CDR3 spans 13 amino acids. From germline, CDR1 is LNHDA and CDR2 SQIVND (reference sequence). V lost 9 bases to trimming and J lost 5 bases; unmatched junction nucleotides: 7. The CDR3 sequence is CASRTGDHQPQHF. DNA for the CDR3: TGTGCCAGCCGTACAGGGGACCATCAGCCCCAGCATTTT.

The V and J genes are TRBV28 and TRBJ2-2, with TRBD2 identical over 8 bases. V lost 3 bases, J lost 4 bases, and 7 bases stayed unmatched. The CDR3 is 16 residues long. Germline-derived CDR1 and CDR2 are MDHEN and SYDVKM. CDR3 amino acids: CASSLGRTSTTGELFF. The CDR3 coding sequence is TGTGCCAGCAGTTTGGGCCGGACTAGCACCACCGGGGAGCTGTTTTTT.

The gene calls are TRBV11-2 and TRBJ1-2, with 7 bases identical to TRBD1. Germline V gene lookup returns CDR1 SGHAT and CDR2 FQNNGV. This CDR3 is built from 14 residues. Trimming took 4 bases from V and 2 from J; bases not matched to a gene: 4. The DNA for the CDR3 is TGTGCCAGCAGCTGGGGGACAGCCAACTATGGCTACACCTTC. Translating gives CASSWGTANYGYTF.

CDR3 in DNA: TGTGCCAGCAGCTCGTTACGGAAGCGGGAGGGATCCTACGAGCAGTACTTC. Protein: CASSSLRKREGSYEQYF. The J gene is TRBJ2-7, the V gene TRBV11-2, with 10 positions matching TRBD2. J gave up 1 base and V 4 bases, and 10 bases lay outside the gene matches. Germline-derived CDR1 and CDR2 are SGHAT and FQNNGV. CDR3 length: 17 residues.

This clone has more than one count but fewer than ten. The gene calls are TRBV20-1 and TRBJ2-1, with D possibly TRBD2 on 5 matching bases. The germline V gene encodes CDR1 DFQATT and CDR2 SNEGSKA (reference sequence). There are 11 residues in the CDR3. Trimming took off 5 bases at V and 6 bases at J, with 8 bases between the two ends. This CDR3 is CSAGLFNEQFF. DNA for the CDR3: TGCAGTGCTGGACTTTTCAATGAGCAGTTCTTC.

The V and J genes are TRBV9 and TRBJ2-7; 10 bases are a match to TRBD2. CDR1 and CDR2 from the germline V gene are SGDLS and YYNGEE. The CDR3 loop spans 15 amino acids. The junction had 6 bases not matched to a gene; V was cut back by 3 bases and J by 3 bases. The CDR3 DNA sequence: TGTGCCAGCAGCGGGAGCGGGGGGGAGGGCTACGAGCAGTACTTC. Amino acid sequence: CASSGSGGEGYEQYF.

The V gene is TRBV6-6, the J gene TRBJ2-7; 7 bases map to TRBD2. J lost 6 bases, V lost 1 base, and 9 bases had no gene match. The germline CDR1 and CDR2 sequences are MNHNY and SVGAGI (reference sequence). The CDR3 totals 15 residues. The CDR3: CASSYLGGEASEQYF. The CDR3 bases are TGTGCCAGCAGTTACTTGGGGGGGGAAGCTTCCGAGCAGTACTTC.